This T cell receptor delta chain appears in the sequencing data of a study of gamma-delta T cells after stem cell transplantation. TCRdb re-called clones from the RT-PCR reads via CATT. Here the sample spans roughly 540 delta-chain clones, over 8.5% being singletons. This clone has just a few counts. A far larger clone is just one base off, so this is likely a read error. The sample carries other DNA sequences with the same CDR3. The CDR3 spans 16 residues. CDR1 and CDR2 from the germline V gene are GEAIGNYY and EKD. The receptor was isolated from a human donor. It is not recorded whose cells these are; they may come from a transplant donor. The sequencing sample was made of gamma-delta T cells. V usage is TRDV2 and J usage is TRDJ1; 11 nucleotides line up with TRDD3. The DNA for the CDR3 is TGTGCCTGTTCTTCCTTATTGGGGGATACGACCGATAAGCTCATCTTT. It encodes CACSSLLGDTTDKLIF.